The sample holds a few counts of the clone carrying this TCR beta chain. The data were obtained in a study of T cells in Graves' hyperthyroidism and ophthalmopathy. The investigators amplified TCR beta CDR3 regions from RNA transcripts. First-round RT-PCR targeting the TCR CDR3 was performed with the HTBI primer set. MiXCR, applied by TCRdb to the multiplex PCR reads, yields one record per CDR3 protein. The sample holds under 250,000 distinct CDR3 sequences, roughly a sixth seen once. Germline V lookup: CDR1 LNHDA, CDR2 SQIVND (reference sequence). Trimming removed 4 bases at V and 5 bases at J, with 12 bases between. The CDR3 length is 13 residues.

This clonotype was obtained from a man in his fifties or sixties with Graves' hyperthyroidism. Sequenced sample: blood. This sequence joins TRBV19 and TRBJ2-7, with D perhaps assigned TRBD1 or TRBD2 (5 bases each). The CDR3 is CASSNRGVNEQYF. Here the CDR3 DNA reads TGTGCCAGTAGTAACAGAGGGGTGAACGAGCAGTACTTC.